This T cell receptor beta chain was identified in a study of cytomegalovirus exposure and HLA in healthy donors. Trimming cost V 7 bases and J 8 bases, with 13 bases left between them. This CDR3 is 12 amino acids long. Germline CDR1 is LGHNT and CDR2 is FRNRAP. General study findings and limits: Later on, analysis showed that most CMV-associated TCR beta chains appeared to be HLA-restricted. A later analysis linked a missense variant in DCLRE1C to the trimming of TCR beta V and J genes.

A multiplex PCR was run with 60 Vbeta primers and 13 Jbeta primers. Authors' data handling: Later analysis identified some 88 million unique TCR beta chains, about 12 million shared. Sequenced by immunoSEQ multiplex PCR; TCRdb stores in-frame clones only, minus some. V, J and clone size derive from that table, while D and trimming were established from the DNA sequence. The sample lists some 180,000 clones; around 70% were seen once. At collection, donors were nominally healthy, but unrecorded immune exposures were probable. This clone was seen only a few times. Its antigen is not identified. Sequenced material: PBMCs. The chain links TRBV12-5 to TRBJ2-3; tentative D call: TRBD1 (6 bases). The source is a male donor in good health and CMV-seronegative. CDR3 sequence (DNA): TGTGCTAGTGATCAGGGGTTTGGTACGCAGTATTTT. It is translated as CASDQGFGTQYF.